Listed here is a single TCR beta chain. The time point is: before trial treatment. Germline V lookup: CDR1 ENHRY, CDR2 SYGVKD. The V segment lost 7 bases and the J segment 5 bases; nucleotides outside the gene matches: 9. The CDR3 runs to 15 residues. This entry belongs to a study of low-dose radiotherapy and immunotherapy resistance in tumors. Study-wide context: A dose of 0.5 Gy per fraction was delivered to Cohort 1 every 2 weeks, for a total of 6.5 Gy. The drug cyclophosphamide was given into a vein at 200 mg/m2 every two weeks, one day before radiation and immunotherapy.

Gene-specific TRAV and TRBV primers were used for first-strand cDNA, covering alpha and beta chains. PCR amplification of the TCRs was performed with Phusion for 15 to 25 PCR cycles, and it relied on a constant-region primer together with a V-primer adapter. mRNA isolates were amplified via in vitro transcription. From the reads, TCRdb called clonotypes with MiXCR, one entry per CDR3 protein. The repertoire has about 64,000 distinct CDR3 sequences, 26% of them found once; the top ten carry about 7%. Sample: PBMCs, taken before treatment. The V and J genes are TRBV10-3 and TRBJ2-7, with 12 positions matching TRBD2. This TCR came from a male donor with rectosigmoid adenocarcinoma. The CDR3 DNA sequence: TGTGCCATCAACCAACTAGCGGGAGGCCCCGACGAGCAGTACTTC. It codes for CAINQLAGGPDEQYF.